This T cell receptor beta chain was recorded in a study of blood T cell repertoires in COVID-19. Study details: Samples came from the United States, Italy and Spain, spanning acute and convalescent COVID-19. The cDNA or gDNA used as material had been derived from T cells, B-cell-depleted T cells, or PBMCs.

In this sample, this clone turned up once. Original analysis: The authors estimated nucleated cell counts from reference gene primer amplification. The assay was immunoSEQ multiplex PCR, and TCRdb's table has in-frame clones only and misses some. D and trimming come from the DNA, and the V and J calls and clone size come from that table. The sample includes some 160,000 clones, 85% to 90% of them seen just once. CDR1 is SGHDN, CDR2 FVKESK, per germline. The CDR3 is 16 amino acids. The V and J ends lost 0 bases and 2 bases, in that order; junction bases with no gene match: 7. The receptor comes from a woman at least 80 years old with COVID-19, enrolled during active disease. Input material: peripheral blood. The V call is TRBV14, the J call TRBJ2-7; 7 nucleotides align to TRBD2. CDR3 sequence (DNA): TGTGCCAGCAGCCAAGACATTGCTAGCGGTCCCTACGAGCAGTACTTC. Translation gives CASSQDIASGPYEQYF.